This entry features one T cell receptor beta chain sequence. The data stem from a study of blood T cell repertoires in COVID-19. On the study more broadly: Researchers got acute and convalescent COVID-19 samples from the United States, Italy and Spain. Sample material is recorded as cDNA or gDNA derived from T cells, B-cell-depleted T cells, or PBMCs.

Per the authors' pipeline: Amplified reference gene primers provided the basis for estimating nucleated cell counts. Assay used: immunoSEQ multiplex PCR; TCRdb lists only in-frame clones, some missing. V and J calls and clone size are as listed in that table; D and trimming were resolved from the DNA. The sample lists more than 70,000 clones; more than 80% were seen once. Sequencing was carried out using peripheral blood. The sequence was collected from a woman in her sixties or seventies with acute or convalescent COVID-19.

CDR3 sequence reads: CASSDPGQGPKNYGYTF. CDR3 DNA sequence: TGTGCCAGCAGTGACCCGGGGCAGGGGCCGAAAAACTATGGCTACACCTTC. This chain links TRBV28 with TRBJ1-2, with D perhaps TRBD1 (6 bases). The length of the CDR3 is 17 residues. The germline V gene encodes CDR1 MDHEN and CDR2 SYDVKM. V was clipped by 5 bases and J by 2 bases, with 21 bases between them.